The text below deals with one TCR beta chain. The target antigen is unknown. One end of the junction fails to match germline, which may point to a read error. RNA transcripts were the template for amplifying TCR beta CDR3 regions. HTBI primers drove first-round RT-PCR of the TCR CDR3. MiXCR, applied by TCRdb to the multiplex PCR reads, yields one record per CDR3 protein. The repertoire consists of about 840,000 distinct CDR3 sequences, with 38% occurring once and the leading ten covering approximately 10%. This entry is derived from a study of T cells in Graves' hyperthyroidism and ophthalmopathy. Findings and caveats of the study: Among clonotypes expanded in thyroid above 0.001, most were also found in blood.

The CDR3 totals 14 residues. Germline lookup yields CDR1 ENHRY and CDR2 SYGVKD. Hyperthyroidism, newly diagnosed and lasting under 2 months, affected patients aged 18 to 65. Uncontrolled infection, other autoimmune disease, pregnancy or lactation excluded patients. The material sequenced was blood. The TCR originated in a man between 18 and 29 years old with Graves' hyperthyroidism. This chain links TRBV10-3 with TRBJ2-7; D unresolved. The CDR3 reads CASSFHRSTYEQYF. CDR3 nucleotide sequence: TGTGCCAGCAGTTTTCACCGGTCCACCTACGAGCAGTACTTC.